The 21 T cell receptor beta chains below were found in one sample sequenced in a study of Ad26.COV2.S vaccination and SARS-CoV-2 variants (dated by TCRdb to the early 2020s). In light of the paper, this sample's treatment or condition label describes: roughly 19 received Ad26.COV2.S at low or high dose, single or two shots; roughly five received placebo; per-sample allocation not given. For vaccine and placebo recipients, repertoires were sequenced using samples collected on day 63 after the first injection. Receptors were amplified or captured by the immunoSEQ multiplex PCR assay. What TCRdb holds here is the immuneACCESS table cut down to in-frame rearrangements. Part of the clones is not present; checked against another copy, under half of the missing clones reflect an unresolved V gene, and the others are unexplained. The sample yields over 400,000 clones; 80% to 90% were counted once. The ten largest account for roughly 2.5% of the sample.

The material sequenced was peripheral blood, taken in a trial of Ad26.COV2.S vaccine versus placebo. These TCRs come from a person aged 18 to 59 who received the Ad26.COV2.S COVID-19 vaccine or a placebo.

The V gene is TRBV7-6, the J gene TRBJ2-5; 7 bases fit TRBD1. The CDR3 is 13 residues long. The V gene's germline CDR1 is SGHVS and CDR2 FNYEAQ. The V gene end was trimmed by 1 base and the J gene end by 6 bases; junction bases not matched to a gene: 2. The CDR3 coding sequence is TGTGCCAGCAGCTTAGGACAGGGACAGACCCAGTACTTC. Translation gives CASSLGQGQTQYF.

The chain uses TRBV2 and TRBJ1-5, with D maybe TRBD1 (5 bases). Deletions cut 5 bases from V and 1 base from J, with 6 bases between. CDR1 and CDR2 from the germline V gene are SNHLY and FYNNEI. CDR3 length: 13 amino acids. This CDR3 reads CASSRDSNQPQHF. The CDR3 region has the DNA TGTGCCAGCAGTCGGGACAGCAATCAGCCCCAGCATTTT.

The CDR3, as DNA: TGCGCCAGCAGCGGGACTAGCGGGGCGCTCTCCTACGAGCAGTACTTC. Translated: CASSGTSGALSYEQYF. The J gene is TRBJ2-7, the V gene TRBV5-1; the match to TRBD2 covers 13 bases. Per the germline V gene, CDR1 is SGHRS and CDR2 is YFSETQ. The CDR3 runs 16 residues. V lost 4 bases and J lost 0; bases outside the gene matches: 4.

This clone has a handful of counts. The V call is TRBV5-1, the J call TRBJ1-6; TRBD1 is a possible D gene (5 bases). V dropped 4 bases and J dropped 7 bases, with 15 bases sitting between them. Germline lookup yields CDR1 SGHRS and CDR2 YFSETQ. The CDR3 runs 15 residues. DNA of the CDR3: TGCGCCAGCAGCCTGGACGGACGGGGGAATTCACCCCTCCACTTT. This sequence encodes CASSLDGRGNSPLHF.

The V call is TRBV28, the J call TRBJ2-2; maybe TRBD2 (5 bases). Looked up from germline, CDR1 is MDHEN and CDR2 is SYDVKM. This CDR3 has 15 amino acids. V was shortened by 6 bases and J by 2 bases, with 13 bases between the two germline ends. The chain's CDR3 is CASSWTFRNTGELFF. DNA for the CDR3: TGTGCCAGCAGCTGGACTTTCCGAAACACCGGGGAGCTGTTTTTT.

The DNA of the CDR3 is TGTGCCAGCAGCTTATGGGGGCGGCAAGGCACAGATACGCAGTATTTT. It codes for CASSLWGRQGTDTQYF. The genes are TRBV7-3 and TRBJ2-3; weak D call: TRBD1 (6 bases). Germline V gene sequence: CDR1 SGHTA, CDR2 FQGTGA. The CDR3 totals 16 residues. Trimming cost V 2 bases and J 1 base, with 13 bases left between them.

V usage is TRBV7-8 and J usage is TRBJ1-1; no clear D gene. Germline V gene sequence: CDR1 SGHVS, CDR2 FQNEAQ. The CDR3 is 13 amino acids. Trimming removed 5 bases at V and 6 bases at J, with 13 bases between. CDR3 sequence reads: CASSQGPVSEAFF. CDR3 coding DNA: TGTGCCAGCAGCCAAGGACCGGTCTCTGAAGCTTTCTTT.

The V gene is TRBV28, the J gene TRBJ1-5, with TRBD1 matching over 7 bases. CDR1 is MDHEN and CDR2 is SYDVKM in the germline V gene. CDR3 size: 14 residues. V shed 6 bases and J 6 bases; nucleotides not matched to a gene: 8. In DNA, the CDR3 is TGTGCCAGCAGCGCGGCAGGGGGTAGTCAGCCCCAGCATTTT. This sequence encodes CASSAAGGSQPQHF.

This chain joins TRBV4-3 and TRBJ1-6; 8 nucleotides line up with TRBD1. This CDR3 spans 17 amino acids. V shed 0 bases, J shed 7 bases, and the junction held 8 bases outside the gene matches. Germline loops: CDR1 LGHNA, CDR2 YSLEER. CDR3 in amino acids: CASSQDPGQAGNSPLHF. CDR3 bases: TGCGCCAGCAGCCAAGATCCGGGACAGGCGGGAAATTCACCCCTCCACTTT.

The chain carries TRBV7-9 and TRBJ2-7; D may correspond to TRBD1 or TRBD2 (5 bases each). V lost 1 base and J 3 bases, leaving 10 bases between the germline ends. There are 14 residues in the CDR3. Germline V lookup: CDR1 SEHNR, CDR2 FQNEAQ (reference sequence). Written as DNA, the CDR3 is TGTGCCAGCAGCTTAGGCCTTGGGGGCTACGAGCAGTACTTC. Encoded protein: CASSLGLGGYEQYF.

The rearrangement uses TRBV9 and TRBJ2-3; D possibly corresponds to TRBD1 (6 bases). V gave up 5 bases and J gave up 4 bases, with 14 bases separating them. This CDR3 is 14 amino acids long. Germline CDR1 reads SGDLS; CDR2 reads YYNGEE. CDR3 DNA: TGTGCCAGCAGAGCGGCAGGGGACGCAGATACGCAGTATTTT. It codes for CASRAAGDADTQYF. The full variable domain, with the rest looked up from reference TRBV9 and TRBJ2-3, is DSGVTQTPKHLITATGQRVTLRCSPRSGDLSVYWYQQSLDQGLQFLIQYYNGEERAKGNILERFSAQQFPDLHSELNLSSLELGDSALYFCASRAAGDADTQYFGPGTRLTVL.

The chain employs TRBV7-8 and TRBJ2-1; D is unresolved. In germline, CDR1 is SGHVS, CDR2 FQNEAQ. CDR3 length: 14 residues. Trimming shortened V by 1 base and J by 7 bases, and 11 bases separated the two germline ends. In DNA, the CDR3 is TGTGCCAGCAGCTTAGGCGACACTGGGAATGAGCAGTTCTTC. Translating gives CASSLGDTGNEQFF.

As regards this clone: The sample has other DNA sequences that encode this CDR3 too. The chain couples TRBV5-1 to TRBJ2-7, with D hard to call. The germline CDR1 and CDR2 sequences are SGHRS and YFSETQ. CDR3 length: 14 amino acids. The germline V and J ends were trimmed by 0 bases and 1 base, with 8 bases remaining between them. The CDR3 is CASSLDRASYEQYF. The CDR3 bases are TGCGCCAGCAGCTTGGACAGAGCTTCCTACGAGCAGTACTTC.

The gene calls are TRBV29-1 and TRBJ1-2, with D possibly TRBD1 on 5 matching bases. The V end lost 4 bases, the J end lost 3 bases, and 9 bases lay between the germline ends. There are 12 residues in the CDR3. Germline lookup yields CDR1 SQVTM and CDR2 ANQGSEA. CDR3 coding DNA: TGCAGCGTTGGTCGGGGGGACTATGGCTACACCTTC. This gives the protein CSVGRGDYGYTF.

The DNA of the CDR3 is TGTGCCAGCAGCTCTTCAACTGAAGCTTTCTTT. Translating it yields CASSSSTEAFF. The gene calls are TRBV13 and TRBJ1-1; D gene ambiguous. The CDR3 length is 11 residues. CDR1 is PRHDT, CDR2 FYEKMQ, per germline (reference sequence). V was cut by 4 bases and J by 5 bases, with 5 bases left in between.

J is TRBJ2-3 and V is TRBV27; D remains unclear. The germline V and J ends were trimmed by 5 bases and 7 bases, with 13 bases remaining between them. Germline V gives CDR1 MNHEY, CDR2 SMNVEV (reference sequence). The CDR3 has 13 amino acids. The DNA of the CDR3 is TGTGCCAGCAGTCCGACGCTTTTGAATACGCAGTATTTT. Translated: CASSPTLLNTQYF.

The V and J genes are TRBV4-3 and TRBJ2-3, with 9 bases that match TRBD2. Germline V lookup: CDR1 LGHNA, CDR2 YSLEER. This CDR3 spans 16 amino acids. V trimming: 0 bases; J trimming: 6 bases; junction bases outside the gene matches: 7. CDR3 sequence: CASSQESAGGRDTQYF. In DNA, the CDR3 is TGCGCCAGCAGCCAAGAAAGTGCGGGGGGGAGGGATACGCAGTATTTT.

The V gene is TRBV11-2, the J gene TRBJ2-3; D unresolved. The germline gives CDR1 SGHAT, CDR2 FQNNGV. The CDR3 is 12 residues long. V was pared by 0 bases and J by 6 bases, with 4 bases between. The CDR3 loop is CASSLDRDTQYF. CDR3 DNA: TGTGCCAGCAGCTTAGACAGGGATACGCAGTATTTT.

The chain carries TRBV7-2 and TRBJ1-1; D call uncertain. This CDR3 contains 13 residues. Trimming took 7 bases from V and 5 from J, leaving 14 bases between them. Germline V gene data show CDR1 as SGHTA and CDR2 as FQGNSA. This CDR3 is CASNPGGGTEAFF. CDR3 bases: TGTGCCAGCAACCCGGGTGGAGGGACTGAAGCTTTCTTT.

This chain links TRBV7-2 with TRBJ1-1; D perhaps matches TRBD1 (5 bases). Deletions cut 2 bases from V and 12 bases from J, with 16 bases between. Germline assignment: CDR1 SGHTA and CDR2 FQGNSA. There are 13 residues in the CDR3. The CDR3 DNA reads TGTGCCAGCAGCTTAATGGGGTCGGGGGAACCTTTCTTT. It specifies CASSLMGSGEPFF.

This chain links TRBV10-2 with TRBJ2-7; unclear D gene. The CDR3 contains 12 residues. Germline V CDR1 and CDR2: WSHSY, SAAADI. Trimming removed 2 bases from V and 8 bases from J, with 10 bases in between. The CDR3 region has the DNA TGCGCCAGCAGTGAGCTACTCGGCCAGCAGTACGTC. This codes for CASSELLGQQYV.